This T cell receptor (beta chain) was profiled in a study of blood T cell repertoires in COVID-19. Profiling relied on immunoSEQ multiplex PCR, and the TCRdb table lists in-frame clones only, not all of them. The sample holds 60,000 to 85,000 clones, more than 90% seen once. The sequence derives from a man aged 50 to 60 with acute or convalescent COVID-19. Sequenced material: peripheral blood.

CDR3 in DNA: TGCGCCAGCAGCTTGGGCTGGGAGGGGACTGAAGCTTTCTTT. Amino acids: CASSLGWEGTEAFF. The rearrangement links TRBV5-1 to TRBJ1-1; D is possibly TRBD1 (5 bases). Germline assignment: CDR1 SGHRS and CDR2 YFSETQ. V shed 0 bases and J shed 5 bases, with 11 bases lying between them. The CDR3 covers 14 residues. The entire variable domain, with the rest obtained from reference TRBV5-1 and TRBJ1-1, is as follows: KAGVTQTPRYLIKTRGQQVTLSCSPISGHRSVSWYQQTPGQGLQFLFEYFSETQRNKGNFPGRFSGRQFSNSRSEMNVSTLELGDSALYLCASSLGWEGTEAFFGQGTRLTVV.